The 28 T cell receptor beta chains listed next were all sequenced from one sample in a study of blood T cell repertoires in COVID-19. The table came from immunoSEQ multiplex PCR; TCRdb's copy has only in-frame clones and leaves some out. Of approximately 250,000 clones in the sample, 70% to 90% were seen once. Material: peripheral blood. Every receptor here comes from a man aged 30-40 years with active or convalescent COVID-19.

This clone has only a few counts. The V gene is TRBV19, the J gene TRBJ1-2, with D tentatively TRBD1 (6 bases). Trimming took 9 bases from V and 2 from J, leaving 10 bases between them. Germline V gene data show CDR1 as LNHDA and CDR2 as SQIVND (reference sequence). The CDR3 is made up of 12 amino acids. The CDR3 is CASKGVNYGYTF. As DNA, the CDR3 is TGTGCCAGCAAGGGGGTCAACTATGGCTACACCTTC.

This chain connects TRBV13 to TRBJ2-7; 7 bases map to TRBD1. The ends lost 0 bases at V and 0 bases at J; junction bases unmatched: 5. The CDR3 is made up of 16 amino acids. Germline V CDR1 and CDR2: PRHDT, FYEKMQ (reference sequence). CDR3 in amino acids: CASSLGLTGRSYEQYF. The CDR3 nucleotides are TGTGCCAGCAGCTTAGGATTGACAGGGCGCTCCTACGAGCAGTACTTC.

The chain joins TRBV7-2 to TRBJ1-2, with 11 bases that match TRBD1. J was trimmed by 7 bases and V by 5 bases; bases with no gene match: 12. This CDR3 contains 16 residues. Germline-derived CDR1 and CDR2 are SGHTA and FQGNSA. Here the CDR3 reads CASSATPGTGGRGYTF. CDR3 nucleotide sequence: TGTGCCAGCAGCGCCACCCCCGGGACAGGGGGACGTGGCTACACCTTC.

This chain joins TRBV12-3 or TRBV12-4 and TRBJ1-2; D is unresolved. V lost 10 bases, J lost 4 bases, and 16 bases lay in between. This CDR3 has 13 residues. The DNA for the CDR3 is TGTGCCACCCCCCTCCGGGGAGGCTATGGCTACACCTTC. Translated, it gives CATPLRGGYGYTF.

V gene TRBV7-8 combines with J gene TRBJ1-1, with D hard to call. The CDR3 is made up of 13 amino acids. The V gene lost 3 bases and the J gene lost 7 bases, with 12 bases spanning the gap. Germline CDR1 SGHVS, CDR2 FQNEAQ. CDR3 coding DNA: TGTGCCAGCAGCTTTCAGGCTGGTAATGAAGCTTTCTTT. It specifies CASSFQAGNEAFF.

CDR3 protein: CASSLGSASGANVLTF. The CDR3 nucleotides read TGTGCCAGCAGCTTGGGTAGTGCGTCTGGGGCCAACGTCCTGACTTTC. The chain joins TRBV5-7 to TRBJ2-6, with D uncertain. TRBV5-7 is labeled an ORF, and its function is uncertain. V was pared by 0 bases and J by 1 base, with 8 bases between. The CDR3 length is 16 residues.

The V call is TRBV27, the J call TRBJ2-3, with a possible D match to TRBD1 (6 bases). The length of the CDR3 is 15 residues. The germline CDR1 and CDR2 sequences are MNHEY and SMNVEV (reference sequence). V dropped 0 bases and J dropped 2 bases, with 9 bases sitting between them. The DNA for the CDR3 is TGTGCCAGCAGTTTATCAGGGGGACCCACAGATACGCAGTATTTT. The encoded protein is CASSLSGGPTDTQYF.

The CDR3 spells CASSRYPFRDYTNTGELFF. For the CDR3, the DNA is TGTGCCAGCAGCCGATATCCTTTTCGGGACTACACGAACACCGGGGAGCTGTTTTTT. V usage is TRBV11-2 and J usage is TRBJ2-2, with 7 positions matching TRBD2. The V gene end was trimmed by 5 bases and the J gene end by 0 bases; junction bases not matched to a gene: 15. The CDR3 runs to 19 residues. From germline, CDR1 is SGHAT and CDR2 FQNNGV.

CDR3: CASSPLEGTYEQYF. In nucleotides, the CDR3 is TGCGCCAGCAGCCCCCTGGAGGGGACCTACGAGCAGTACTTC. This rearrangement joins TRBV5-1 to TRBJ2-7; possible D gene TRBD2, 6 bases. Germline V gene data show CDR1 as SGHRS and CDR2 as YFSETQ. The V end lost 4 bases, the J end lost 2 bases, and 13 bases lay between the germline ends. The CDR3 length is 14 residues.

V and J are TRBV5-6 and TRBJ1-5; D perhaps matches TRBD1 (5 bases). This CDR3 has 14 amino acids. Trimming left V 4 bases short and J 5 bases short, with 13 bases between. Germline V gene data show CDR1 as SGHDT and CDR2 as YYEEEE. Here the CDR3 DNA reads TGTGCCAGCAGCGAACAGGACAACTATCAGCCCCAGCATTTT. It is translated as CASSEQDNYQPQHF.

The chain links TRBV9 to TRBJ1-1; D ambiguous. V was shortened by 3 bases and J by 3 bases, with 12 bases between the two germline ends. The CDR3 covers 14 residues. Germline V CDR1 and CDR2: SGDLS, YYNGEE. CDR3 residues: CASSDGVGDTEAFF. In DNA, the CDR3 is TGTGCCAGCAGCGACGGGGTAGGAGACACTGAAGCTTTCTTT. Together with reference TRBV9 and TRBJ1-1, the CDR3 gives the full variable domain: DSGVTQTPKHLITATGQRVTLRCSPRSGDLSVYWYQQSLDQGLQFLIQYYNGEERAKGNILERFSAQQFPDLHSELNLSSLELGDSALYFCASSDGVGDTEAFFGQGTRLTVV.

The chain carries TRBV21-1 and TRBJ1-3; TRBD1 was called by the table and not checked on the DNA. TRBV21-1 constitutes a pseudogene. The CDR3 covers 15 residues. The CDR3, as DNA: TGTGCCAGACGTACAGGGGTTGAGGCTGGAAACACCATATATTTT. Amino acid sequence: CARRTGVEAGNTIYF.

The V call is TRBV4-3, the J call TRBJ2-1, with no clear D. Trimming pared 4 bases from V and 0 bases from J, leaving 4 bases between. The CDR3 length is 13 residues. The germline CDR1 and CDR2 sequences are LGHNA and YSLEER. The chain's CDR3 is CASSLSSYNEQFF. For the CDR3, the DNA is TGCGCCAGCAGCCTCAGCTCCTACAATGAGCAGTTCTTC.

The chain links TRBV6-5 to TRBJ1-5; D gene uncertain. The V gene lost 6 bases and the J gene lost 5 bases, with 11 bases spanning the gap. Germline V gene data show CDR1 as MNHEY and CDR2 as SVGAGI. This CDR3 region has 13 residues. The CDR3 nucleotides read TGTGCCAGCAGCCCACTCGGTTATCAGCCCCAGCATTTT. It encodes CASSPLGYQPQHF.

This chain connects TRBV5-8 to TRBJ2-3; D is ambiguous. The CDR3 length is 15 residues. Per the germline V gene, CDR1 is SGHTS and CDR2 is YDEGEE. The V and J ends lost 0 bases and 2 bases respectively, with 10 bases between them. The DNA of the CDR3 is TGTGCCAGCAGCTTGGCTCAGGTATTCACAGATACGCAGTATTTT. Translated, it gives CASSLAQVFTDTQYF.

The rearrangement joins TRBV2 to TRBJ2-5; D not resolved. This CDR3 is built from 14 residues. V dropped 2 bases and J dropped 3 bases, with 10 bases sitting between them. Germline V gene sequence: CDR1 SNHLY, CDR2 FYNNEI. CDR3: CASSEMIAKETQYF. CDR3 nucleotides: TGTGCCAGCAGTGAAATGATAGCAAAAGAGACCCAGTACTTC.

The gene calls are TRBV5-5 and TRBJ2-7, with D possibly matching TRBD1 (5 bases). Trimming took off 0 bases at V and 4 bases at J, with 8 bases between the two ends. Germline loops: CDR1 SGHKS, CDR2 YYEKEE (reference sequence). The CDR3 covers 13 residues. The CDR3 sequence is CASSLGGRYEQYF. DNA for the CDR3: TGTGCCAGCAGCTTGGGGGGCAGGTACGAGCAGTACTTC.

The J gene is TRBJ2-2, the V gene TRBV5-6; tentative D call: TRBD1 (5 bases). Germline CDR1 reads SGHDT; CDR2 reads YYEEEE. V was pared by 0 bases and J by 6 bases, with 9 bases between. The CDR3 has 14 amino acids. In nucleotides, the CDR3 is TGTGCCAGCAGCTTGGCAGGGTTCCCCGGGGAGCTGTTTTTT. It codes for CASSLAGFPGELFF.

This chain joins TRBV11-2 and TRBJ2-7, with D tentatively TRBD1 (6 bases). Trimming took off 5 bases at V and 3 bases at J, with 20 bases between the two ends. The germline gives CDR1 SGHAT, CDR2 FQNNGV. There are 16 residues in the CDR3. CDR3 amino acids: CASSPPSGQVIYEQYF. As DNA, the CDR3 is TGTGCCAGCAGCCCCCCCTCGGGACAAGTAATCTACGAGCAGTACTTC.

This clone is a singleton in its sample. The genes are TRBV30 and TRBJ2-3; 9 nucleotides line up with TRBD2. Germline lookup yields CDR1 GTSNPN and CDR2 SVGIG (reference sequence). CDR3 size: 16 residues. J gave up 1 base and V 2 bases, and 7 bases lay outside the gene matches. For the CDR3, the DNA is TGTGCCTGGAGTCAAGCGGGGGGAGGCCGCACAGATACGCAGTATTTT. Protein product: CAWSQAGGGRTDTQYF.

The rearrangement uses TRBV2 and TRBJ1-2; TRBD1 matches 10 bases. From germline, CDR1 is SNHLY and CDR2 FYNNEI. The CDR3 has 15 residues. The V segment lost 1 base and the J segment 4 bases; nucleotides outside the gene matches: 3. This CDR3 reads CASSEGTGGVYGYTF. The CDR3 coding sequence is TGTGCCAGCAGTGAAGGGACAGGGGGTGTCTATGGCTACACCTTC.

This clone was seen a single time. V and J are TRBV14 and TRBJ2-7; D is unresolved. This CDR3 contains 14 residues. CDR1 SGHDN and CDR2 FVKESK come from the germline V gene. Between the trimmed V and J ends, which lost 4 bases and 0 bases, there was a span of 10 bases. The CDR3 DNA is TGTGCCAGCAGCCGACACCTGACCTCCTACGAGCAGTACTTC. This encodes CASSRHLTSYEQYF.

The chain uses TRBV5-1 and TRBJ1-2, with 9 bases fitting TRBD1. The germline gives CDR1 SGHRS, CDR2 YFSETQ. The V and J ends lost 4 bases and 4 bases, in that order; junction bases with no gene match: 11. The CDR3 is 16 amino acids. The CDR3 is CASSPAPTGGSYGYTF. CDR3 DNA sequence: TGCGCCAGCAGCCCGGCCCCGACAGGGGGAAGCTATGGCTACACCTTC.

J is TRBJ1-5 and V is TRBV19; no clear D. The CDR3 is 15 amino acids. With 3 bases removed from V and 2 bases from J, the gap between germline ends came to 11 bases. Germline assignment: CDR1 LNHDA and CDR2 SQIVND (reference sequence). CDR3 coding DNA: TGTGCCAGTAGTATCTCCGCGGCGGGCAATCAGCCCCAGCATTTT. This translates into CASSISAAGNQPQHF.

In this sample, this clone turned up a few times. This chain joins TRBV15 and TRBJ2-1, with D tentatively TRBD2 (5 bases). The CDR3 extends over 15 amino acids. Germline-derived CDR1 and CDR2 are LNHNV and YYDKDF (reference sequence). The ends were cut back, 6 bases at V and 0 bases at J, with 12 bases in the middle. CDR3 DNA sequence: TGTGCCACCAGGCCGTCGCTAGCCTCCTACAATGAGCAGTTCTTC. It yields the protein CATRPSLASYNEQFF. Looking up the rest from reference TRBV15 and TRBJ2-1 gives the full variable domain: DAMVIQNPRYQVTQFGKPVTLSCSQTLNHNVMYWYQQKSSQAPKLLFHYYDKDFNNEADTPDNFQSRRPNTSFCFLDIRSPGLGDTAMYLCATRPSLASYNEQFFGPGTRLTVL.

The CDR3 DNA reads as TGTGCCAGCAGCCCAGACAGTTATGGCTACACCTTC. Residues: CASSPDSYGYTF. The chain is built from TRBV7-6 and TRBJ1-2, with D possibly being TRBD1 (5 bases). Deletions cut 5 bases from V and 5 bases from J, with 9 bases between. In germline, CDR1 is SGHVS, CDR2 FNYEAQ. The CDR3 has 12 amino acids.

This chain uses TRBV7-8 with TRBJ1-4; no firm D call. V lost 3 bases and J 7 bases, leaving 21 bases between the germline ends. CDR3 length: 17 residues. Germline V CDR1 and CDR2: SGHVS, FQNEAQ. The CDR3: CASSFRARSSGGEKLFF. The CDR3 DNA sequence: TGTGCCAGCAGCTTTCGCGCCAGGTCCTCGGGAGGTGAAAAACTGTTTTTT.

The chain recombines TRBV3-1 (or the pseudogene TRBV3-2) with TRBJ2-5, with D possibly being TRBD1 (5 bases). This CDR3 comprises 14 residues. Trimming took 1 base from V and 6 from J, leaving 12 bases between them. CDR1 is LGHDT and CDR2 is YNNKEL in the germline V gene (reference sequence). This CDR3 reads CASSQALGQQTQYF. Written as DNA, the CDR3 is TGTGCCAGCAGCCAAGCTTTAGGACAACAGACCCAGTACTTC.